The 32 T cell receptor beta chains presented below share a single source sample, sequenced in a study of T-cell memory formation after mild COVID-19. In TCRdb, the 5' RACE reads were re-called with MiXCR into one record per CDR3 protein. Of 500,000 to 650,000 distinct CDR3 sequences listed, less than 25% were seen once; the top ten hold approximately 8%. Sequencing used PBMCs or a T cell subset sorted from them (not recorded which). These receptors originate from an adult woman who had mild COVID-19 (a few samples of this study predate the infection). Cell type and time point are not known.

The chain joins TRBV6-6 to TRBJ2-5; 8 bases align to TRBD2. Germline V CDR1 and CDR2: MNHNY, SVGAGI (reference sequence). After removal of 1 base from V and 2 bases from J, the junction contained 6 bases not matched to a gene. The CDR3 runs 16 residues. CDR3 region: CASSYLAGGHQETQYF. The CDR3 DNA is TGTGCCAGCAGTTACTTGGCGGGAGGCCATCAAGAGACCCAGTACTTC.

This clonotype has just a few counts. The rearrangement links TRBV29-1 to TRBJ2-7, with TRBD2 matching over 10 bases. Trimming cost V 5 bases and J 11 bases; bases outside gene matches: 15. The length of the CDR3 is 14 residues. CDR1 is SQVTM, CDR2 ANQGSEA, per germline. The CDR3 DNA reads TGCAGCGTTAGGCTAGCGGGAGTGAGTGGTATAGAGTACTTC. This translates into CSVRLAGVSGIEYF.

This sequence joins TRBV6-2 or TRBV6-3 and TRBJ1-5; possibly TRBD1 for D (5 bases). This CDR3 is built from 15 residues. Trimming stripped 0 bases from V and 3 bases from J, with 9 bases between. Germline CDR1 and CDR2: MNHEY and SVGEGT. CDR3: CASSYSTAYNQPQHF. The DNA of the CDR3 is TGTGCCAGCAGTTACTCGACAGCCTACAATCAGCCCCAGCATTTT.

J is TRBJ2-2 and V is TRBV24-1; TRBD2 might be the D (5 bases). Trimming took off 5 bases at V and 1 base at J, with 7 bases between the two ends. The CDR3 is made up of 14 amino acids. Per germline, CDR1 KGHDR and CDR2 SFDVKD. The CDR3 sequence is CATSVAGNTGELFF. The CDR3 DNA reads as TGTGCCACCAGTGTGGCGGGGAACACCGGGGAGCTGTTTTTT.

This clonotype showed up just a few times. CDR3 region: CASSLAADRLYYEQYF. CDR3 nucleotide sequence: TGTGCCAGCAGCTTGGCGGCGGACAGATTATACTACGAGCAGTACTTC. The J gene is TRBJ2-7, the V gene TRBV7-9, with D tentatively TRBD1 (6 bases). Trimming took off 3 bases at V and 3 bases at J, with 18 bases between the two ends. The CDR3 is 16 amino acids. Germline-derived CDR1 and CDR2 are SEHNR and FQNEAQ (reference sequence).

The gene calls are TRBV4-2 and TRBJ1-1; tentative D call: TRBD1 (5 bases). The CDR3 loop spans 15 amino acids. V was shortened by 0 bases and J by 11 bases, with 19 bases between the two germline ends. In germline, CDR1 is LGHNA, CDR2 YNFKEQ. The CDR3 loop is CASSQDERQGRRAFF. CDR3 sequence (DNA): TGTGCCAGCAGCCAAGATGAACGTCAGGGAAGGAGGGCTTTCTTT.

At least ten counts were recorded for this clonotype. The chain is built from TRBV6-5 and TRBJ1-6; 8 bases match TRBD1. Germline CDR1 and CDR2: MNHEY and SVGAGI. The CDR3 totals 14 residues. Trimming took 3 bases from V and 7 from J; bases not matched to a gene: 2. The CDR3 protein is CASSYGQGNSPLHF. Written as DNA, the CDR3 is TGTGCCAGCAGTTATGGACAGGGAAATTCACCCCTCCACTTT.

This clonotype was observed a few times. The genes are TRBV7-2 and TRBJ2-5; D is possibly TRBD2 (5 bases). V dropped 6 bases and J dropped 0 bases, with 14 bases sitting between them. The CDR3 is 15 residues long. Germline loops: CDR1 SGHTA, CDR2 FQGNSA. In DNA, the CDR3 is TGTGCCAGCAGTGCGGGCGAGTTGTACCAAGAGACCCAGTACTTC. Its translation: CASSAGELYQETQYF.

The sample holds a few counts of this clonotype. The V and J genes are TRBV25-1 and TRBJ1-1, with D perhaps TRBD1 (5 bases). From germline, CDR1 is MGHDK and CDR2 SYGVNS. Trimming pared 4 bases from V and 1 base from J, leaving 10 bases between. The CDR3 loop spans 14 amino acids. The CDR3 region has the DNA TGTGCCAGCAGTGGGGACCACTGGAACACTGAAGCTTTCTTT. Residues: CASSGDHWNTEAFF.

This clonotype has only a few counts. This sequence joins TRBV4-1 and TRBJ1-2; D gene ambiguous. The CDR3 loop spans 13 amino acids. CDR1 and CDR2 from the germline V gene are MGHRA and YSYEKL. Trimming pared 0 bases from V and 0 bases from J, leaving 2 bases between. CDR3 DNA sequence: TGCGCCAGCAGCCAAGATCCTAACTATGGCTACACCTTC. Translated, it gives CASSQDPNYGYTF.

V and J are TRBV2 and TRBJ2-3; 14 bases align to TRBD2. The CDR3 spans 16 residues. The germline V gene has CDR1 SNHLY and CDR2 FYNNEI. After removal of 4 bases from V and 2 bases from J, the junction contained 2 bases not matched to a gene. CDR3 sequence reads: CASSGTSGGYTDTQYF. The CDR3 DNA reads TGTGCCAGCAGTGGGACTAGCGGGGGGTACACAGATACGCAGTATTTT.

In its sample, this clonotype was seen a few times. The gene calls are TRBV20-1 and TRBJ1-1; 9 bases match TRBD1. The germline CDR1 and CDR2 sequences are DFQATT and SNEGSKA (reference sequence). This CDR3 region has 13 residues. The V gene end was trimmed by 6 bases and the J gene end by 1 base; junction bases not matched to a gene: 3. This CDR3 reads CSAQQGANTEAFF. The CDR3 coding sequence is TGCAGTGCCCAACAGGGGGCGAACACTGAAGCTTTCTTT.

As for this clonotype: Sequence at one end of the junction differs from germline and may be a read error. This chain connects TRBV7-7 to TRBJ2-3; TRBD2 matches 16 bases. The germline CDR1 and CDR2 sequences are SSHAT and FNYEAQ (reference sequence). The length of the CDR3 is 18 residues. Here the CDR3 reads CASSLGLAGGPGTDTQYF. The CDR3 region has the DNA TGTGCTAGCAGCTTGGGACTAGCGGGAGGGCCGGGCACAGATACGCAGTATTTT. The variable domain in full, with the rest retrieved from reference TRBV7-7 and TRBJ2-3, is GAGVSQSPRYKVTKRGQDVTLRCDPISSHATLYWYQQALGQGPEFLTYFNYEAQPDKSGLPSDRFSAERPEGSISTLTIQRTEQRDSAMYRCASSLGLAGGPGTDTQYFGPGTRLTVL.

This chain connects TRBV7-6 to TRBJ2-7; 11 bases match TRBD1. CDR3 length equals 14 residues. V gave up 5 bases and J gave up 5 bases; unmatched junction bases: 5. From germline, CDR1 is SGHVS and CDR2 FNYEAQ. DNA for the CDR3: TGTGCCAGCAGCACCGGGACAGGGGGGGACGAGCAGTACTTC. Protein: CASSTGTGGDEQYF.

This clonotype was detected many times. The CDR3 here is CASSISGVYNEQFF. Here the CDR3 DNA reads TGTGCCAGTAGTATAAGCGGCGTCTACAATGAGCAGTTCTTC. This rearrangement joins TRBV19 to TRBJ2-1; weak D call: TRBD2 (5 bases). The V and J ends lost 2 bases and 3 bases respectively, with 8 bases between them. The CDR3 spans 14 residues. CDR1 and CDR2 from the germline V gene are LNHDA and SQIVND (reference sequence).

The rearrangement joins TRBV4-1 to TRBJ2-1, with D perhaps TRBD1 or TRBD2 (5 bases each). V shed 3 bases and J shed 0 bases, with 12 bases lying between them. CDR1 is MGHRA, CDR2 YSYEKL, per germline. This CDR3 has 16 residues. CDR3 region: CASSHGRESSYNEQFF. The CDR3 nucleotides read TGCGCCAGCAGCCATGGCAGGGAGAGCTCCTACAATGAGCAGTTCTTC.

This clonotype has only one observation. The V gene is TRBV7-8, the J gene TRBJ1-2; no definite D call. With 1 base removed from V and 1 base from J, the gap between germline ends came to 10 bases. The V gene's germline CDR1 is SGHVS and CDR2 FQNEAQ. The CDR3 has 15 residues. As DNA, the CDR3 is TGTGCCAGCAGCTTAGGAGGCACAAGTAACTATGGCTACACCTTC. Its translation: CASSLGGTSNYGYTF.

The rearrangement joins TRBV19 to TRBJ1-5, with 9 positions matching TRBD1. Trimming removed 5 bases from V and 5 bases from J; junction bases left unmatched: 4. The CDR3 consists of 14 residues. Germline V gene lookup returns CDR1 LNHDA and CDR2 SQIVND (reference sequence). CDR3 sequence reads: CASSWDRADQPQHF. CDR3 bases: TGTGCCAGTAGTTGGGACAGGGCAGATCAGCCCCAGCATTTT.

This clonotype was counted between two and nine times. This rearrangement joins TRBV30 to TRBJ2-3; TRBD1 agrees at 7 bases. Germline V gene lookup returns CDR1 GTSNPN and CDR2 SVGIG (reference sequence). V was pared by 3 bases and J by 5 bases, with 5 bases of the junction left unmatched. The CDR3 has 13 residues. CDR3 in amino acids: CAWRRGGKDTQYF. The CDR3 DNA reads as TGTGCCTGGAGGCGAGGGGGCAAAGATACGCAGTATTTT.

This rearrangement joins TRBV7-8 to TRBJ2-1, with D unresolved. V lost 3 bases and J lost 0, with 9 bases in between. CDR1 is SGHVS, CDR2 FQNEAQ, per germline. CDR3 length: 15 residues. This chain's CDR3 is CASSFEVSSYNEQFF. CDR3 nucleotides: TGTGCCAGCAGCTTTGAGGTTAGCTCCTACAATGAGCAGTTCTTC.

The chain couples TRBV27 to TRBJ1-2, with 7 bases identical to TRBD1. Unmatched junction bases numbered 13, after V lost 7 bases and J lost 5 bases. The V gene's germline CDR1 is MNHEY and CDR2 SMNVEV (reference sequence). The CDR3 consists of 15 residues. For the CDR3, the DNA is TGTGCCAGCACACCCCGGTGGACAGGAATATATGGCTACACCTTC. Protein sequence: CASTPRWTGIYGYTF.

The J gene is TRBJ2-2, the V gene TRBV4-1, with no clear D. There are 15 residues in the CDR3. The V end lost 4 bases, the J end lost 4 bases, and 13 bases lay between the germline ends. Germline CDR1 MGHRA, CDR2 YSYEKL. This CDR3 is CASSPQLSSTGELFF. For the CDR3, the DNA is TGCGCCAGCAGCCCCCAACTTTCGAGCACCGGGGAGCTGTTTTTT.

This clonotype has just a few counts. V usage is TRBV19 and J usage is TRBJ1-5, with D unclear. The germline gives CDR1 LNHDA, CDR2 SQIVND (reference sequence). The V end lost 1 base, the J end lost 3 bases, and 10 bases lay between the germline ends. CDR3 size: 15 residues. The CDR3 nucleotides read TGTGCCAGTAGTATAGGGGCAGGTATCAATCAGCCCCAGCATTTT. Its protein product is CASSIGAGINQPQHF.

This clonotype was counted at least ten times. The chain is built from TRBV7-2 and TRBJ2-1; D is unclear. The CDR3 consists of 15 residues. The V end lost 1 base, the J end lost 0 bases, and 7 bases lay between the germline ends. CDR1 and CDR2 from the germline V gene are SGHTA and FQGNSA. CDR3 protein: CASSLVGISYNEQFF. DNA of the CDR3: TGTGCCAGCAGCTTAGTTGGCATCTCCTACAATGAGCAGTTCTTC.

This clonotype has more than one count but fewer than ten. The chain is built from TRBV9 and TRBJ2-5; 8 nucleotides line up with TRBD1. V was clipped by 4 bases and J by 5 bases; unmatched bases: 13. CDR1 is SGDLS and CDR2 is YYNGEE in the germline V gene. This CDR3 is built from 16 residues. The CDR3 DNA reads TGTGCCAGCAGCCCCGCTGCAGGGGGCAATTCCGAGACCCAGTACTTC. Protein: CASSPAAGGNSETQYF.

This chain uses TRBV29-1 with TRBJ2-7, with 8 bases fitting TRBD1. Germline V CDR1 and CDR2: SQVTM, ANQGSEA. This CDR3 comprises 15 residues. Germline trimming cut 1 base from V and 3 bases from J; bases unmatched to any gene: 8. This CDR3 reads CSVEVLGQGLYEQYF. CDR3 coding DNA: TGCAGCGTTGAAGTCCTCGGACAGGGACTCTACGAGCAGTACTTC.

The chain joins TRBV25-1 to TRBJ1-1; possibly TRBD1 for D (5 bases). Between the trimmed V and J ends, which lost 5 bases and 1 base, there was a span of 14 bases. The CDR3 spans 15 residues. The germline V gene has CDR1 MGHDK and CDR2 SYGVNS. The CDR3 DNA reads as TGTGCCAGCAGTACCCGACAGCTTACGAACACTGAAGCTTTCTTT. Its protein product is CASSTRQLTNTEAFF.

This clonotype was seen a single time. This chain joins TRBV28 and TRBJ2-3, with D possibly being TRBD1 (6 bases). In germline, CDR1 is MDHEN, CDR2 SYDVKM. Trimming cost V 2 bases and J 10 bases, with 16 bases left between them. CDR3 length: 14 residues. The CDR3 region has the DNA TGTGCCAGCAGTTTACAAGCACAGGGAATGGCGCAGTATTTT. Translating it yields CASSLQAQGMAQYF. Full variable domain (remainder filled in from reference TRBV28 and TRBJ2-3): DVKVTQSSRYLVKRTGEKVFLECVQDMDHENMFWYRQDPGLGLRLIYFSYDVKMKEKGDIPEGYSVSREKKERFSLILESASTNQTSMYLCASSLQAQGMAQYFGPGTRLTVL.

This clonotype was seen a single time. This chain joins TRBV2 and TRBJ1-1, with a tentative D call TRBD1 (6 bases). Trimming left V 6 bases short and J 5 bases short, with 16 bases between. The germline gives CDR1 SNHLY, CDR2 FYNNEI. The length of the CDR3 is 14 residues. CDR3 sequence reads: CASSQQGRDTEAFF. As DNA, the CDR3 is TGTGCCAGCAGCCAACAGGGTAGGGATACTGAAGCTTTCTTT.

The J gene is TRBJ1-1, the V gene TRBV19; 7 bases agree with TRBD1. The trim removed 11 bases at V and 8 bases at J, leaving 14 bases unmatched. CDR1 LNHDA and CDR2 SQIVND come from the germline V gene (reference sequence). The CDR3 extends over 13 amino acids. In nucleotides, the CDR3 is TGTGCCTCTACGACAGGGAGGGCCCCGGAAGCTTTCTTT. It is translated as CASTTGRAPEAFF.

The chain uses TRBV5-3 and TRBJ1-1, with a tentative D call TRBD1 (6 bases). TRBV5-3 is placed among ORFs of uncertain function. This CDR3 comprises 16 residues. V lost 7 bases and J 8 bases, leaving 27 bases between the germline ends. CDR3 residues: CARPIGGTLPWSEAFF. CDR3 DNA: TGTGCCAGACCGATCGGGGGGACACTACCTTGGAGCGAAGCTTTCTTT.

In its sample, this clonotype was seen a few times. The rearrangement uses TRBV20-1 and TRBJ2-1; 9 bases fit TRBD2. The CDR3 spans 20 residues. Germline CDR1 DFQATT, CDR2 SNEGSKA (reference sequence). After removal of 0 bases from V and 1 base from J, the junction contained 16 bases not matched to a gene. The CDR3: CSARDGYLKAGGHSYNEQFF. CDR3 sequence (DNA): TGCAGTGCTAGAGATGGTTACCTTAAGGCGGGAGGGCATTCCTACAATGAGCAGTTCTTC.